The 30 T cell receptor beta chains in this list originate from one sample, sequenced in a study of tumor-infiltrating lymphocytes in primary liver carcinoma. From unsorted bulk tissue weighing roughly 17-31 mg, DNA and RNA were co-extracted. Total RNA (roughly 540 ng) served as template for TCR beta cDNA synthesis primed by a constant-region primer. Investigators got TCR beta libraries out of three nested multiplex PCR rounds, done with slightly modified ARM-PCR. Two initial PCR rounds of around 9 cycles each paired TRBV1-TRBV30 forward primers with a C-beta reverse primer. TCRdb fed the multiplex PCR reads into MiXCR, producing one record per CDR3 protein. Of tens of thousands of distinct CDR3 sequences in the sample, 60% to 80% are singletons; the top ten hold about a quarter. Sequencing was carried out using liver tumor tissue from sampling region 4. The subset here: tumor region T4, right-lateral pole. The origin of the receptors is a man aged 35-49 years with primary liver carcinoma and hepatitis B virus infection.

Regarding this clonotype: Given the absence of the conserved phenylalanine or tryptophan at the CDR3 end, a read error is likely. The rearrangement joins TRBV4-1 to TRBJ2-7; TRBD2 agrees at 7 bases. Germline V gene lookup returns CDR1 MGHRA and CDR2 YSYEKL. This CDR3 region has 14 residues. V shed 0 bases and J 7 bases; nucleotides not matched to a gene: 6. CDR3 DNA sequence: TGCGCCAGCAGCCAAGAGGGGAGGGCGCCAGAGCAGTACTTG. Translation: CASSQEGRAPEQYL.

This clonotype has a handful of counts. The chain links TRBV10-2 to TRBJ2-7; TRBD1 matches 12 bases. Germline values: CDR1 WSHSY, CDR2 SAAADI. The CDR3 has 16 residues. The chain's CDR3 is CTGLPGQGAKGYEQYF. The CDR3 DNA follows: TGCACCGGTTTGCCGGGACAGGGGGCTAAGGGGTACGAGCAGTACTTC.

The chain combines TRBV11-2 with TRBJ1-1; 7 bases are a match to TRBD1. CDR3 length: 13 residues. Germline V lookup: CDR1 SGHAT, CDR2 FQNNGV. With V trimmed by 7 bases and J by 11 bases, 13 bases remained unmatched. The CDR3 nucleotides are TGTGCCAGCAACGGAGGCGAGACAGGGAATGCTTTCTTT. Translation: CASNGGETGNAFF. Filled out from reference TRBV11-2 and TRBJ1-1, the complete variable domain reads EAGVAQSPRYKIIEKRQSVAFWCNPISGHATLYWYQQILGQGPKLLIQFQNNGVVDDSQLPKDRFSAERLKGVDSTLKIQPAKLEDSAVYLCASNGGETGNAFFGQGTRLTVV.

CDR3 protein: CASSLIGLNQPQHF. CDR3 DNA sequence: TGTGCCAGCAGCTTAATAGGCCTTAATCAGCCCCAGCATTTT. The chain recombines TRBV7-9 with TRBJ1-5; D ambiguous. Germline V gene data show CDR1 as SEHNR and CDR2 as FQNEAQ (reference sequence). The CDR3 totals 14 residues. V lost 2 bases to trimming and J lost 4 bases, with 9 bases between them.

Turning to this clonotype: This is likely a read error, given that the CDR3 carries no conserved phenylalanine or tryptophan at its end. This chain uses TRBV14 with TRBJ2-5; the match to TRBD2 covers 7 bases. CDR3 length equals 13 residues. CDR1 is SGHDN and CDR2 is FVKESK in the germline V gene. The CDR3 DNA reads TGCGCCAGCAGCCAAGTCCCTAGCGGGACCCAGTACTCC. As protein: CASSQVPSGTQYS.

The chain recombines TRBV7-9 with TRBJ2-1; possibly TRBD2 for D (6 bases). Trimming stripped 6 bases from V and 7 bases from J, with 16 bases between. The CDR3 is made up of 14 amino acids. Germline CDR1 and CDR2: SEHNR and FQNEAQ (reference sequence). CDR3 residues: CASRLGGRENEQFF. DNA of the CDR3: TGTGCCAGCAGGCTAGGCGGCCGGGAGAATGAGCAGTTCTTC.

To note about this clonotype: No conserved phenylalanine or tryptophan ends this CDR3, so it is likely a read error. The V gene is TRBV7-9, the J gene TRBJ2-7, with 8 bases lining up with TRBD2. The CDR3 is 19 residues long. With 3 bases clipped from V and 5 bases from J, the junction kept 21 bases outside the gene matches. Per the germline V gene, CDR1 is SEHNR and CDR2 is FQNEAQ (reference sequence). The CDR3 sequence: CASSFPSTVGLEGAHEQYL. The CDR3 coding sequence is TGTGCCAGCAGCTTCCCCTCAACGGTGGGACTAGAGGGAGCCCACGAGCAGTACCTC.

This clonotype was seen just once. A junction boundary mismatches the germline segment, possibly from a read error. The chain uses TRBV12-3 or TRBV12-4 and TRBJ2-1; tentative D call: TRBD2 (6 bases). The CDR3 sequence is 12 residues long. CDR3 sequence reads: CTSRDSNNGQFF. As DNA, the CDR3 is TGTACCAGCAGGGACTCAAACAATGGGCAGTTCTTC.

With respect to this clonotype: A much bigger clone sits one base away, suggesting this may be a read error. This rearrangement joins TRBV20-1 to TRBJ2-1, with unresolved D. The CDR3 runs 16 residues. V dropped 5 bases and J dropped 0 bases, with 17 bases sitting between them. In germline, CDR1 is DFQATT, CDR2 SNEGSKA (reference sequence). CDR3 region: CSAEADDLNSYNEQFF. In nucleotides, the CDR3 is TGCAGTGCTGAAGCCGATGACTTGAACTCCTACAATGAGCAGTTCTTC.

With respect to this clonotype: A much larger clone is a single base away; this may be a read error. The CDR3, as DNA: TGTGCCAGCAGCCCGGGGACAGTGGATATCGGGGAGCTGTTTTTT. Protein product: CASSPGTVDIGELFF. The V and J genes are TRBV7-3 and TRBJ2-2; TRBD1 agrees at 7 bases. In germline, CDR1 is SGHTA, CDR2 FQGTGA. This CDR3 has 15 residues. V lost 5 bases and J lost 7; bases outside the gene matches: 10.

With regard to this clonotype: Germline and junction disagree at one end, which may indicate a read error. The chain links TRBV10-1 to TRBJ2-1; D is perhaps TRBD2 (5 bases). The CDR3 has 14 amino acids. Germline V gene lookup returns CDR1 WNHNN and CDR2 SYGVQD (reference sequence). The chain's CDR3 is CANSGRSSNNEQFF. The CDR3 nucleotides are TGCGCCAACAGCGGCAGAAGCTCCAACAATGAGCAGTTCTTC.

This clonotype was detected many times. The chain carries TRBV6-6 and TRBJ2-5, with D maybe TRBD2 (5 bases). The germline CDR1 and CDR2 sequences are MNHNY and SVGAGI (reference sequence). Trimming removed 6 bases at V and 1 base at J, with 9 bases between. The CDR3 length is 13 residues. Written as DNA, the CDR3 is TGTGCCAGCAGGAGGGATCTCCAAGAGACCCAGTACTTC. It codes for CASRRDLQETQYF.

This clonotype was detected ten times or more. The genes are TRBV6-1 and TRBJ1-6; D remains unclear. The CDR3 contains 13 residues. Trimming took off 1 base at V and 7 bases at J, with 5 bases between the two ends. CDR1 and CDR2 from the germline V gene are MNHNS and SASEGT. The CDR3 region is CASSEEENSPLHF. The CDR3 DNA follows: TGTGCCAGCAGTGAAGAGGAGAATTCACCCCTCCACTTT.

About this clonotype itself: With a much larger clone just one base away, this may be a read error. As the CDR3 is not closed by the conserved phenylalanine or tryptophan, this likely results from a read error. The chain is built from TRBV28 and TRBJ1-5, with TRBD1 identical over 9 bases. In germline, CDR1 is MDHEN, CDR2 SYDVKM. CDR3 size: 13 residues. The J segment lost 11 bases and the V segment lost 5 bases, leaving 7 bases of the junction unmatched. The CDR3 sequence: CASSQGTGLAQHY. The CDR3 DNA sequence: TGTGCCAGCAGTCAAGGGACAGGGCTGGCCCAGCATTAT.

The chain has TRBV6-1 and TRBJ1-5, with D perhaps matching TRBD1 (5 bases). The CDR3 sequence is 15 residues long. CDR1 and CDR2 (germline): MNHNS, SASEGT. The CDR3: CSCSGGWTIDQPQHF. CDR3 nucleotide sequence: TGTTCCTGCAGTGGGGGGTGGACAATCGATCAGCCCCAGCATTTT.

About this clonotype itself: The junction and the germline gene differ at one end; a read error may be behind it. This sequence joins TRBV4-1 and TRBJ1-4, with a weak D call TRBD1 (5 bases). This CDR3 contains 16 residues. Germline CDR1 and CDR2: MGHRA and YSYEKL. CDR3 coding DNA: TGCGCCAGCAGCCAATATCAGGCGAGGGGAAACGAAATACTGTTTTTT. This sequence encodes CASSQYQARGNEILFF.

This clonotype appeared many times. The chain combines TRBV5-4 with TRBJ1-1, with 9 bases lining up with TRBD1. Germline CDR1 SGHNT, CDR2 YYREEE (reference sequence). The ends lost 4 bases at V and 4 bases at J; junction bases unmatched: 14. CDR3 length: 17 amino acids. CDR3 sequence (DNA): TGTGCCAGCAGCCCGACAGGGGGGCCCTTAACCTTCACTGAAGCTTTCTTT. Amino acid sequence: CASSPTGGPLTFTEAFF.

Comment on this clonotype: A much larger clone is a single base away; this may be a read error. The chain employs TRBV5-1 and TRBJ2-2; D is ambiguous. The V gene's germline CDR1 is SGHRS and CDR2 YFSETQ. The ends were cut back, 6 bases at V and 5 bases at J, with 8 bases in the middle. CDR3 length: 12 residues. DNA for the CDR3: TGCGCCAGCATCTTCACTACCGGGGAGCTGTTTTTT. Protein: CASIFTTGELFF.

Only one count was recorded for this clonotype. One junction end disagrees with the germline gene, perhaps due to a read error. The chain employs TRBV11-2 and TRBJ1-1; D is possibly TRBD1 (6 bases). This CDR3 has 15 residues. Germline values: CDR1 SGHAT, CDR2 FQNNGV. The CDR3 DNA follows: TGTGTCAGCAGCCCCCCACAGCATGGGGACACTGAAGCTATCTTT. Protein: CVSSPPQHGDTEAIF.

This clonotype was found a few times. The chain carries TRBV20-1 and TRBJ2-1; D not certain. V was trimmed by 4 bases and J by 6 bases, leaving 4 bases between them. Germline values: CDR1 DFQATT, CDR2 SNEGSKA (reference sequence). This CDR3 is built from 10 residues. In DNA, the CDR3 is TGCAGTGCTAAGGGCAATGAGCAGTTCTTC. Residues: CSAKGNEQFF.

Of note for this clonotype: A read error may explain this, as a much larger clone is one base away. The genes are TRBV28 and TRBJ2-7, with a weak D call TRBD1 (8 bases). Germline CDR1 MDHEN, CDR2 SYDVKM. The CDR3 length is 15 residues. V dropped 10 bases and J dropped 0 bases, with 19 bases sitting between them. In DNA, the CDR3 is TGTGCCAACAGGGGGGGGGACAGGAGCTCCTACGAGCAGTACTTC. Amino acids: CANRGGDRSSYEQYF.

Comments on this clonotype: This may stem from a read error, because a much larger clone lies one nucleotide away. The chain has TRBV28 and TRBJ2-1; maybe TRBD2 (6 bases). Germline CDR1 is MDHEN and CDR2 is SYDVKM. CDR3 length: 15 amino acids. CDR3 sequence (DNA): TGTGCCAGCAGTATAGCGGTGTTCCTCTACGATGAGCAGTTCTTC. It is translated as CASSIAVFLYDEQFF.

On this clonotype: Relative to the germline gene, one junction end is altered; a read error may explain this. The rearrangement joins TRBV11-2 to TRBJ2-2, with 12 bases aligning to TRBD2. Germline lookup yields CDR1 SGHAT and CDR2 FQNNGV. The length of the CDR3 is 15 residues. CDR3: CVCSLASGRAGELFF. The CDR3 coding sequence is TGTGTCTGCAGCTTAGCTAGCGGGAGGGCTGGGGAGCTATTTTTT. The full variable domain, its missing parts supplied by reference TRBV11-2 and TRBJ2-2, is EAGVAQSPRYKIIEKRQSVAFWCNPISGHATLYWYQQILGQGPKLLIQFQNNGVVDDSQLPKDRFSAERLKGVDSTLKIQPAKLEDSAVYLCVCSLASGRAGELFFGEGSRLTVL.

By share, this clonotype counts as medium-sized. The V gene is TRBV11-2, the J gene TRBJ2-1; D remains ambiguous. Germline CDR1 reads SGHAT; CDR2 reads FQNNGV. V dropped 0 bases and J dropped 10 bases, with 4 bases sitting between them. The CDR3 extends over 11 amino acids. The CDR3 DNA reads as TGTGCCAGCAGCTTAGAAGCAGAGCAGTTCTTC. Translated, it gives CASSLEAEQFF.

The chain employs TRBV28 and TRBJ1-1, with D possibly TRBD1 on 6 matching bases. Trimming took off 3 bases at V and 2 bases at J, with 22 bases between the two ends. There are 18 residues in the CDR3. From germline, CDR1 is MDHEN and CDR2 SYDVKM. CDR3: CASSFLMLPWGANTEAFF. DNA of the CDR3: TGTGCCAGCAGTTTCCTTATGCTCCCGTGGGGGGCAAACACTGAAGCTTTCTTT.

Concerning this clonotype: An end of the junction differs from the germline gene, which may be a read error. The chain joins TRBV10-3 to TRBJ1-1; 8 bases match TRBD1. The CDR3 extends over 14 amino acids. From germline, CDR1 is ENHRY and CDR2 SYGVKD. In DNA, the CDR3 is TGTGCCATCAGCGAAGGACAGGGCGGCACTGAAGCTCTCTTC. Its protein is CAISEGQGGTEALF.

The chain carries TRBV4-1 and TRBJ2-1, with 10 positions matching TRBD2. CDR1 and CDR2 from the germline V gene are MGHRA and YSYEKL. The CDR3 loop spans 16 amino acids. After removal of 1 base from V and 2 bases from J, the junction contained 2 bases not matched to a gene. In DNA, the CDR3 is TGCGCCAGCAGCCAAGTCGGGACTAGCGCCTACAATGAGCAGTTCTTC. This sequence encodes CASSQVGTSAYNEQFF.

A note on this clonotype: A read error may account for a junction end that differs from germline. The V and J genes are TRBV12-3 or TRBV12-4 and TRBJ2-3; D is possibly TRBD2 (6 bases). The CDR3 runs to 15 residues. Here the CDR3 DNA reads TGTACCAGCGCCCAGGTAGCGGACGCCACAGATACGCAGTATTTT. Translated, it gives CTSAQVADATDTQYF.

Turning to this clonotype: The conserved final phenylalanine or tryptophan is absent from the CDR3, which likely points to a read error. Because the CDR3's place on the DNA is in doubt, the DNA is left out and the CDR3 is given as listed by TCRdb. The genes are TRBV29-1 and TRBJ2-7; TRBD2 is taken as the D call from the table, unchecked against the DNA. The CDR3 numbers 12 amino acids, ends counted. CDR1 and CDR2 from the germline V gene are SQVTM and ANQGSEA. The CDR3 here is CSVVSGNGEQYL.

This clonotype has ten or more counts. This chain joins TRBV28 and TRBJ2-5; no clear D. The CDR3 loop spans 15 amino acids. V was pared by 8 bases and J by 5 bases, with 21 bases between. Per the germline V gene, CDR1 is MDHEN and CDR2 is SYDVKM. CDR3 loop: CASRVSLSPWETQYF. As DNA, the CDR3 is TGTGCCAGCCGTGTCTCCTTAAGTCCGTGGGAGACCCAGTACTTC. The full variable domain, in which reference TRBV28 and TRBJ2-5 provide the parts outside the CDR3, is DVKVTQSSRYLVKRTGEKVFLECVQDMDHENMFWYRQDPGLGLRLIYFSYDVKMKEKGDIPEGYSVSREKKERFSLILESASTNQTSMYLCASRVSLSPWETQYFGPGTRLLVL.